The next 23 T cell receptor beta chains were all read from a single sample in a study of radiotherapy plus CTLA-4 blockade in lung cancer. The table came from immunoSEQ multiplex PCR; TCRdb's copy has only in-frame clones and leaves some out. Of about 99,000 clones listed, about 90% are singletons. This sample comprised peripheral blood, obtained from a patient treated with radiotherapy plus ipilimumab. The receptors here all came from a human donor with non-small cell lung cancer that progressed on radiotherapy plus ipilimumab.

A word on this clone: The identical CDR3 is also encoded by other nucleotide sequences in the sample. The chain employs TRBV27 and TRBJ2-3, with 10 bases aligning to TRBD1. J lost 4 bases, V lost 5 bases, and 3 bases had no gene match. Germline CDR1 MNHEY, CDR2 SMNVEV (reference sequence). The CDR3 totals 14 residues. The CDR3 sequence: CASSRDRGPDTQYF. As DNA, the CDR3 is TGTGCCAGCAGTCGGGACAGGGGCCCAGATACGCAGTATTTT.

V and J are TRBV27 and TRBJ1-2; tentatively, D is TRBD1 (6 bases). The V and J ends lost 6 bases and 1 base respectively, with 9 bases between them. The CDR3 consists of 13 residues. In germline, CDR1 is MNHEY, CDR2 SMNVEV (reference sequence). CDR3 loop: CASSRRGNYGYTF. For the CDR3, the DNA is TGTGCCAGCAGCCGCAGGGGTAACTATGGCTACACCTTC.

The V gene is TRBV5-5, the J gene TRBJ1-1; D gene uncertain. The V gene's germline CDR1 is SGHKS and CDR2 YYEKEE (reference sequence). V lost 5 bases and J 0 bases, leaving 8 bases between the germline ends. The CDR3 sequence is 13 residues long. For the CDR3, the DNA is TGTGCCAGCAGTTACGCTCTGAACACTGAAGCTTTCTTT. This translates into CASSYALNTEAFF.

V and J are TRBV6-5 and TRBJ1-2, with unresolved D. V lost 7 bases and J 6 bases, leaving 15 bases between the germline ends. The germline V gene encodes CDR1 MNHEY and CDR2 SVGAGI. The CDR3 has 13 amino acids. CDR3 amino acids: CASTRGIYDGYTF. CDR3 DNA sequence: TGTGCCAGCACCAGAGGGATTTATGATGGCTACACCTTC.

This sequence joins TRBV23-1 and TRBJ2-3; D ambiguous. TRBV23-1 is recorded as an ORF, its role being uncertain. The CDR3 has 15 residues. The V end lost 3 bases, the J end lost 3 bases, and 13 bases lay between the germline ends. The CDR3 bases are TGCGCCAGCAGTCAGTCCCCGGGCAAGACAGATACGCAGTATTTT. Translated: CASSQSPGKTDTQYF.

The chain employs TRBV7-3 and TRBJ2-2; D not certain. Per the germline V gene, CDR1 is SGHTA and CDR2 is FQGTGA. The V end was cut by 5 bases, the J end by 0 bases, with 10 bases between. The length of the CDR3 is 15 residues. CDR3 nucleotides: TGTGCCAGCAGCAAAGACAACGCGAACACCGGGGAGCTGTTTTTT. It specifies CASSKDNANTGELFF. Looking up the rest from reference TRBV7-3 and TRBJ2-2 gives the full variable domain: GAGVSQTPSNKVTEKGKYVELRCDPISGHTALYWYRQSLGQGPEFLIYFQGTGAADDSGLPNDRFFAVRPEGSVSTLKIQRTERGDSAVYLCASSKDNANTGELFFGEGSRLTVL.

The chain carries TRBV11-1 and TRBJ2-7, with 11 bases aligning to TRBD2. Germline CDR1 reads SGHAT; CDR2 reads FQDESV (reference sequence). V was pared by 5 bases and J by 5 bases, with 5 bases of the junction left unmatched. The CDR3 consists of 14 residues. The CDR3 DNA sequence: TGTGCCAGCAGCCGTACTAGCGGGAGCCACGAGCAGTACTTC. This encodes CASSRTSGSHEQYF.

CDR3 bases: TGTGCCAGCAGTGCCCCCAGTTCCAGGGCCGGGGAGCTGTTTTTT. Its translation: CASSAPSSRAGELFF. V and J are TRBV27 and TRBJ2-2, with D possibly matching TRBD1 (5 bases). There are 15 residues in the CDR3. Germline assignment: CDR1 MNHEY and CDR2 SMNVEV (reference sequence). Trimming shortened V by 5 bases and J by 6 bases, and 16 bases separated the two germline ends.

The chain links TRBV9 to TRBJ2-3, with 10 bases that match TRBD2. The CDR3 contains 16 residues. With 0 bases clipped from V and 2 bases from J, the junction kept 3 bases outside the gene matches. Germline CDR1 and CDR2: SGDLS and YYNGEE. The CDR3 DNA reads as TGTGCCAGCAGCGTAGGGACTAGCGGATTCACAGATACGCAGTATTTT. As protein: CASSVGTSGFTDTQYF.

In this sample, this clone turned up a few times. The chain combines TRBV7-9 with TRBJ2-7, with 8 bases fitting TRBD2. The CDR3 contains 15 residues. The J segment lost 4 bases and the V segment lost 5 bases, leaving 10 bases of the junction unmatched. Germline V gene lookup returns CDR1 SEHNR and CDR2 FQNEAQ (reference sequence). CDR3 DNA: TGTGCCAGCAGCACGCAGCGGGAGATGAGATACGAGCAGTACTTC. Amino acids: CASSTQREMRYEQYF.

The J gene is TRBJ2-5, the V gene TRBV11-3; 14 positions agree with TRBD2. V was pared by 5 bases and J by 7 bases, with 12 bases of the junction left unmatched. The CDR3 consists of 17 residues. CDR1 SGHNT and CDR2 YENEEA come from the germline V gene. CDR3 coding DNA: TGTGCCAGCAGCCTCCCGGGACTAGCGGGGGTGGGCGGGACCCAGTACTTC. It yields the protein CASSLPGLAGVGGTQYF.

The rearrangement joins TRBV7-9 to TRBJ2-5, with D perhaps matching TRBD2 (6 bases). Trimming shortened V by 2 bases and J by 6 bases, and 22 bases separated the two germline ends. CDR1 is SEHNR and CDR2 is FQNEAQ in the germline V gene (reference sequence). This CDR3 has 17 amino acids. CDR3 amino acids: CASSLSKGLTIHQTQYF. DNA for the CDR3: TGTGCCAGCAGCTTATCCAAAGGACTAACTATACATCAGACCCAGTACTTC.

The CDR3 DNA follows: TGCGCCAGCAGCCAAGACAGACTAGCGGGAACGTTCAATGAGCAGTTCTTC. Protein product: CASSQDRLAGTFNEQFF. The chain links TRBV4-1 to TRBJ2-1, with 11 bases that match TRBD2. The trim removed 0 bases at V and 6 bases at J, leaving 7 bases unmatched. CDR1 and CDR2 (germline): MGHRA, YSYEKL. The CDR3 totals 17 residues.

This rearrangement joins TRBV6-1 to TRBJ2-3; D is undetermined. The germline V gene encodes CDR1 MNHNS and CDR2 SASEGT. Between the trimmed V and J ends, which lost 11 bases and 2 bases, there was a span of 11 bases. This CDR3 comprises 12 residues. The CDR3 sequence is CAVRTLTDTQYF. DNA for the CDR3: TGTGCCGTACGGACCCTCACAGATACGCAGTATTTT.

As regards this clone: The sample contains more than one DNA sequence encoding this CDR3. The CDR3 DNA follows: TGTGCCAGCAGTTTACGACAGGGAAATCAGCCCCAGCATTTT. The encoded protein is CASSLRQGNQPQHF. The V and J genes are TRBV28 and TRBJ1-5; the match to TRBD1 covers 7 bases. The CDR3 consists of 14 residues. The V segment lost 2 bases and the J segment 4 bases; nucleotides outside the gene matches: 2. Germline V gives CDR1 MDHEN, CDR2 SYDVKM.

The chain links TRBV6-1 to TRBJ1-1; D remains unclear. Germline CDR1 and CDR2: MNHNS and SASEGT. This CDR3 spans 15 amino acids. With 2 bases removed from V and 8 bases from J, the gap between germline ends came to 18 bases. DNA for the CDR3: TGTGCCAGCAGTGAAAGGGTCGGAGGGATGGGAGAAGCTTTCTTT. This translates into CASSERVGGMGEAFF.

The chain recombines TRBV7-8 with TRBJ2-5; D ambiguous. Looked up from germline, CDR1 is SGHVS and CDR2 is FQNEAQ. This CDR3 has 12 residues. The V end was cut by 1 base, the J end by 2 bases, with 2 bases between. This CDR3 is CASSLGQETQYF. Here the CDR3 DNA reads TGTGCCAGCAGCTTAGGGCAAGAGACCCAGTACTTC.

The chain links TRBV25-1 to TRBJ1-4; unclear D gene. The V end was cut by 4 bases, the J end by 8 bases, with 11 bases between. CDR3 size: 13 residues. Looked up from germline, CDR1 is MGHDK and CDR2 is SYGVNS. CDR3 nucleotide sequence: TGTGCCAGCAGTGGGGAGGGTGGGGAAAAACTGTTTTTT. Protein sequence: CASSGEGGEKLFF.

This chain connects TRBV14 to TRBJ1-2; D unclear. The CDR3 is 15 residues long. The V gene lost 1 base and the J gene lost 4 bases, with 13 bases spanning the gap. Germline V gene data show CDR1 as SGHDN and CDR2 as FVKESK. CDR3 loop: CASSQVWGESYGYTF. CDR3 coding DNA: TGTGCCAGCAGCCAAGTCTGGGGTGAGAGCTATGGCTACACCTTC.

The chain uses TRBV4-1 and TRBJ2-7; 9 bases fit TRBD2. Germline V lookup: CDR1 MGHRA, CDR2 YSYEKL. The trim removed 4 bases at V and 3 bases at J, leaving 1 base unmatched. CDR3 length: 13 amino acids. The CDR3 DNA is TGCGCCAGCAGCCGGCGGGAGGGCTACGAGCAGTACTTC. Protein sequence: CASSRREGYEQYF.

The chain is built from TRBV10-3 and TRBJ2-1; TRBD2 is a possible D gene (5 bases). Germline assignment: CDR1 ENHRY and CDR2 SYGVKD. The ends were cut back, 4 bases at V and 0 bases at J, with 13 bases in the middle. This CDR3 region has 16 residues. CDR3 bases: TGTGCCATCAGTGGAAGCCCGGGGATCTCCTACAATGAGCAGTTCTTC. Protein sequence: CAISGSPGISYNEQFF.

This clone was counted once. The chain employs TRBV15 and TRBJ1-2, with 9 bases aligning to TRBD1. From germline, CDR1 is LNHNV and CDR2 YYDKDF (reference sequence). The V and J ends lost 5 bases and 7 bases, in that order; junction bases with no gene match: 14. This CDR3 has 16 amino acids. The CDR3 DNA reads TGTGCCACCAGCGGGCAGGGGACAGGGCCTCTATTTGGCTACACCTTC. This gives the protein CATSGQGTGPLFGYTF.

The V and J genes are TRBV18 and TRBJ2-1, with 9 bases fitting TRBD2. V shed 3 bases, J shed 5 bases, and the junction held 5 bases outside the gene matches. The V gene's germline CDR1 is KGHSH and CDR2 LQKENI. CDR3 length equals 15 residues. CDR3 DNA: TGTGCCAGCTCACCCTCCCTAGCGGGAAACAATGAGCAGTTCTTC. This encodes CASSPSLAGNNEQFF.